The 27 T cell receptor beta chains in this list originate from one sample, sequenced in a study of vaccination and CD4 T cells after COVID-19. With the Oncomine TCR Beta short-read assay, DNA from cultured CD4+ T cells was sequenced. MiXCR, applied by TCRdb to the PCR reads, yields one record per CDR3 protein. This sample yields some 26,000 distinct CDR3 sequences, of which 67% are seen a single time; about a sixth belongs to the top ten. These receptors lack a known antigen. Documented treatment: approximately 11-day PBMC culture with coronavirus spike peptide pools or control peptides (ViraFEST assay). Sequences were derived from CD4+ T cells from blood, cultured in vitro, sampled after SARS-CoV-2 vaccination. These receptors all come from a human donor who received a COVID-19 vaccine.

This clonotype occurred a few times. The V gene is TRBV28, the J gene TRBJ1-3; 7 bases line up with TRBD1. The V and J ends lost 5 bases and 1 base, in that order; junction bases with no gene match: 8. Germline CDR1 reads MDHEN; CDR2 reads SYDVKM. This CDR3 is built from 16 residues. CDR3 sequence: CASSRSTGKSGNTIYF. The CDR3 DNA reads TGTGCCAGCAGTCGATCGACAGGGAAATCTGGAAACACCATATATTTT. The whole variable domain, filled in from reference TRBV28 and TRBJ1-3, reads DVKVTQSSRYLVKRTGEKVFLECVQDMDHENMFWYRQDPGLGLRLIYFSYDVKMKEKGDIPEGYSVSREKKERFSLILESASTNQTSMYLCASSRSTGKSGNTIYFGEGSWLTVV.

This rearrangement joins TRBV14 to TRBJ2-2, with D perhaps being TRBD1 or TRBD2 (5 bases each). CDR3 length: 16 residues. The V end lost 4 bases, the J end lost 7 bases, and 19 bases lay between the germline ends. Germline CDR1 is SGHDN and CDR2 is FVKESK. The CDR3 DNA reads TGTGCCAGCAGCCCCACCGGGACCGGATTTATCGGGGAGCTGTTTTTT. Its protein is CASSPTGTGFIGELFF.

This rearrangement joins TRBV12-5 to TRBJ2-1; no definite D call. The V gene lost 7 bases and the J gene lost 4 bases, with 14 bases spanning the gap. Germline V gene sequence: CDR1 LGHNT, CDR2 FRNRAP. The CDR3 has 14 residues. The CDR3 region is CASVLATFYNEQFF. DNA of the CDR3: TGTGCTAGTGTCCTGGCCACTTTTTACAATGAGCAGTTCTTC.

The chain recombines TRBV18 with TRBJ2-3; D not resolved. Per germline, CDR1 KGHSH and CDR2 LQKENI. V was trimmed by 4 bases and J by 0 bases, leaving 11 bases between them. CDR3 size: 15 residues. In DNA, the CDR3 is TGTGCCAGCTCACAAACCTCCACTAGCACAGATACGCAGTATTTT. Translating it yields CASSQTSTSTDTQYF. Together with reference TRBV18 and TRBJ2-3, the CDR3 gives the full variable domain: NAGVMQNPRHLVRRRGQEARLRCSPMKGHSHVYWYRQLPEEGLKFMVYLQKENIIDESGMPKERFSAEFPKEGPSILRIQQVVRGDSAAYFCASSQTSTSTDTQYFGPGTRLTVL.

The rearrangement joins TRBV12-3 or TRBV12-4 to TRBJ2-2, with 11 positions matching TRBD2. The CDR3 is 15 residues long. Trimming at V came to 6 bases and at J to 5 bases, leaving 5 bases not matched to a gene. CDR3 region: CASSPGLAETGELFF. The CDR3 DNA reads as TGTGCCAGCAGCCCGGGACTAGCGGAAACCGGGGAGCTGTTTTTT.

The rearrangement uses TRBV19 and TRBJ1-6; a possible D gene is TRBD1 (6 bases). V shed 8 bases and J shed 13 bases, with 24 bases lying between them. Germline V gives CDR1 LNHDA, CDR2 SQIVND (reference sequence). The CDR3 covers 15 residues. For the CDR3, the DNA is TGTGCCAGTCCCAAGAAAGGACAGTTGATCCCGCCCCTCCACTTT. Translating gives CASPKKGQLIPPLHF.

This clonotype was counted a single time. DNA for the CDR3: TGTGCCAGCAGGGCCAGGAGAACTAATGAAAAACTGTTTTTT. As protein: CASRARRTNEKLFF. The V gene is TRBV12-3 or TRBV12-4, the J gene TRBJ1-4; D gene ambiguous. The CDR3 runs 14 residues. Trimming removed 6 bases at V and 1 base at J, with 9 bases between.

The chain couples TRBV27 to TRBJ1-6; D is undetermined. This CDR3 has 16 residues. The germline gives CDR1 MNHEY, CDR2 SMNVEV (reference sequence). Between the trimmed V and J ends, which lost 1 base and 6 bases, there was a span of 13 bases. CDR3 DNA sequence: TGTGCCAGCAGTTTATTTTCGGGGTGGAGTAATTCACCCCTCCACTTT. It specifies CASSLFSGWSNSPLHF.

The V and J genes are TRBV19 and TRBJ1-6, with unresolved D. The germline V and J ends were trimmed by 2 bases and 4 bases, with 6 bases remaining between them. The CDR3 extends over 14 amino acids. Looked up from germline, CDR1 is LNHDA and CDR2 is SQIVND (reference sequence). CDR3 residues: CASSIQVYNSPLHF. CDR3 sequence (DNA): TGTGCCAGTAGTATACAGGTTTATAATTCACCCCTCCACTTT. The full variable domain, with the rest looked up from reference TRBV19 and TRBJ1-6, is DGGITQSPKYLFRKEGQNVTLSCEQNLNHDAMYWYRQDPGQGLRLIYYSQIVNDFQKGDIAEGYSVSREKKESFPLTVTSAQKNPTAFYLCASSIQVYNSPLHFGNGTRLTVT.

The chain joins TRBV6-1 to TRBJ1-1; 8 bases fit TRBD1. Germline lookup yields CDR1 MNHNS and CDR2 SASEGT. The V gene end was trimmed by 6 bases and the J gene end by 1 base; junction bases not matched to a gene: 7. This CDR3 region has 15 residues. CDR3 nucleotides: TGTGCCAGCAGAAGACAGGGGATCCCGAACACTGAAGCTTTCTTT. Protein product: CASRRQGIPNTEAFF.

CDR3 sequence (DNA): TGCAGTGCTCGGGGGACAGCTCTCTCACCCCTCCACTTT. Its translation is CSARGTALSPLHF. The chain links TRBV20-1 to TRBJ1-6; 7 nucleotides align to TRBD1. This CDR3 spans 13 amino acids. Trimming removed 5 bases from V and 10 bases from J; junction bases left unmatched: 8. Per the germline V gene, CDR1 is DFQATT and CDR2 is SNEGSKA (reference sequence).

The rearrangement joins TRBV18 to TRBJ2-3, with a possible D match to TRBD2 (6 bases). This CDR3 has 16 amino acids. Germline V gene lookup returns CDR1 KGHSH and CDR2 LQKENI. Trimming left V 2 bases short and J 0 bases short, with 12 bases between. In nucleotides, the CDR3 is TGTGCCAGCTCACCAGATGTGCTAGCGAGCACAGATACGCAGTATTTT. The encoded protein is CASSPDVLASTDTQYF. The whole variable domain, filled in from reference TRBV18 and TRBJ2-3, reads NAGVMQNPRHLVRRRGQEARLRCSPMKGHSHVYWYRQLPEEGLKFMVYLQKENIIDESGMPKERFSAEFPKEGPSILRIQQVVRGDSAAYFCASSPDVLASTDTQYFGPGTRLTVL.

The chain combines TRBV2 with TRBJ2-7; 12 bases align to TRBD2. The assigned J gene may be wrong: the sequence end matches TRBJ2-5 better. The CDR3 loop spans 15 amino acids. CDR1 SNHLY and CDR2 FYNNEI come from the germline V gene. As DNA, the CDR3 is TGTGCCAGCAGTGGCCTAGCGGGGGGGCGAGAGACCCAGTACTTC. As protein: CASSGLAGGRETQYF.

The J gene is TRBJ1-3, the V gene TRBV6-1; D might be TRBD1 (5 bases). V lost 5 bases and J 0 bases, leaving 11 bases between the germline ends. Germline V gives CDR1 MNHNS, CDR2 SASEGT. The CDR3 covers 15 residues. CDR3 sequence: CASSRGLDSGNTIYF. CDR3 DNA sequence: TGTGCCAGCAGTAGGGGACTGGACTCTGGAAACACCATATATTTT.

This clonotype has only a few counts. J is TRBJ2-7 and V is TRBV27; TRBD1 agrees at 9 bases. V lost 2 bases, J lost 1 base, and 3 bases stayed unmatched. In germline, CDR1 is MNHEY, CDR2 SMNVEV (reference sequence). This CDR3 comprises 15 residues. This CDR3 is CASSLAGTGSYEQYF. The CDR3 nucleotides read TGTGCCAGCAGTTTAGCCGGGACAGGGTCCTACGAGCAGTACTTC.

V is TRBV27 and J is TRBJ2-5, with no clear D. Trimming took off 5 bases at V and 0 bases at J, with 7 bases between the two ends. The CDR3 has 13 amino acids. CDR1 is MNHEY and CDR2 is SMNVEV in the germline V gene (reference sequence). As DNA, the CDR3 is TGTGCCAGCAGTCCTACGTACCAAGAGACCCAGTACTTC. It codes for CASSPTYQETQYF.

The CDR3, as DNA: TGTGCCAGCAGTTACGCGGACAGGGGAGTCTACGAGCAGTACTTC. Its protein is CASSYADRGVYEQYF. V is TRBV6-5 and J is TRBJ2-7; TRBD1 aligns across 9 bases. The trim removed 2 bases at V and 3 bases at J, leaving 5 bases unmatched. Germline values: CDR1 MNHEY, CDR2 SVGAGI. This CDR3 is built from 15 residues.

The chain couples TRBV12-3 or TRBV12-4 to TRBJ2-6, with 9 bases identical to TRBD1. The CDR3 length is 16 residues. The ends lost 3 bases at V and 3 bases at J; junction bases unmatched: 3. CDR3 nucleotide sequence: TGTGCCAGCAGTTTCACAGGGGGCGGTGGGGCCAACGTCCTGACTTTC. It translates to CASSFTGGGGANVLTF.

This clonotype was seen a few times. The chain couples TRBV20-1 to TRBJ2-4, with D perhaps being TRBD1 or TRBD2 (5 bases each). The CDR3 is 15 amino acids. V lost 0 bases, J lost 5 bases, and 14 bases lay in between. Germline assignment: CDR1 DFQATT and CDR2 SNEGSKA (reference sequence). For the CDR3, the DNA is TGCAGTGCTAGAGATTTTGGGCAGGGAGAAAACATTCAGTACTTC. This gives the protein CSARDFGQGENIQYF.

The genes are TRBV19 and TRBJ1-2; D is ambiguous. Germline V gene data show CDR1 as LNHDA and CDR2 as SQIVND (reference sequence). Trimming pared 4 bases from V and 8 bases from J, leaving 17 bases between. CDR3 length equals 14 residues. CDR3 amino acids: CASSREDSNLGYTF. CDR3 DNA: TGTGCCAGTAGTAGGGAAGATTCGAATTTAGGCTACACCTTC. Full variable domain (outside the CDR3, taken from reference TRBV19 and TRBJ1-2): DGGITQSPKYLFRKEGQNVTLSCEQNLNHDAMYWYRQDPGQGLRLIYYSQIVNDFQKGDIAEGYSVSREKKESFPLTVTSAQKNPTAFYLCASSREDSNLGYTFGSGTRLTVV.

The chain has TRBV7-9 and TRBJ1-1, with a weak D call TRBD1 (5 bases). The CDR3 totals 15 residues. The germline V gene encodes CDR1 SEHNR and CDR2 FQNEAQ (reference sequence). V was clipped by 1 base and J by 0 bases, with 9 bases between them. Here the CDR3 reads CASSLDGGMNTEAFF. The CDR3 bases are TGTGCCAGCAGCTTAGACGGGGGAATGAACACTGAAGCTTTCTTT.

The rearrangement uses TRBV15 and TRBJ2-2; the D call may be TRBD1 or TRBD2 (5 bases each). Germline CDR1 LNHNV, CDR2 YYDKDF (reference sequence). The CDR3 is 17 residues long. V lost 0 bases to trimming and J lost 0 bases, with 11 bases between them. The CDR3 spells CATSREGVGSNTGELFF. CDR3 sequence (DNA): TGTGCCACCAGCAGAGAGGGGGTGGGATCGAACACCGGGGAGCTGTTTTTT.

Only a few counts were recorded for this clonotype. The chain joins TRBV20-1 to TRBJ2-3, with D possibly matching TRBD2 (5 bases). Trimming stripped 6 bases from V and 2 bases from J, with 21 bases between. The CDR3 is 16 amino acids. Germline loops: CDR1 DFQATT, CDR2 SNEGSKA (reference sequence). In DNA, the CDR3 is TGCAGTGCCCGCAAGGCTTCGGGGTCTTTCACAGATACGCAGTATTTT. This codes for CSARKASGSFTDTQYF.

This clonotype showed up just once. This chain joins TRBV7-9 and TRBJ2-3, with 7 bases lining up with TRBD2. There are 18 residues in the CDR3. The J segment lost 1 base and the V segment lost 5 bases, leaving 15 bases of the junction unmatched. CDR1 is SEHNR and CDR2 is FQNEAQ in the germline V gene (reference sequence). The CDR3 here is CASSPKVVLGGGTDTQYF. CDR3 bases: TGTGCCAGCAGCCCCAAAGTCGTCCTGGGGGGGGGCACAGATACGCAGTATTTT.

This clonotype came up a few times. The gene calls are TRBV27 and TRBJ2-5; TRBD2 aligns across 12 bases. Losses at the gene ends were 5 bases for V and 2 bases for J; bases not matched to a gene: 9. This CDR3 has 17 amino acids. Germline CDR1 MNHEY, CDR2 SMNVEV (reference sequence). The CDR3 DNA follows: TGTGCCAGCAGTCACGGGGGTCTAGCGGGGGGGCAAGAGACCCAGTACTTC. Its translation: CASSHGGLAGGQETQYF.

The chain is built from TRBV27 and TRBJ1-2, with D perhaps matching TRBD1 (5 bases). Germline V gene data show CDR1 as MNHEY and CDR2 as SMNVEV (reference sequence). This CDR3 is 15 amino acids long. Trimming cost V 0 bases and J 8 bases, with 16 bases left between them. The CDR3 bases are TGTGCCAGCAGTTTATCGCCCACGGGGCTCGGAGGCTACACCTTC. Amino acid sequence: CASSLSPTGLGGYTF.

Only a few counts were recorded for this clonotype. The chain has TRBV21-1 and TRBJ1-2. TRBV21-1 is labeled a pseudogene. The CDR3 is 13 residues long. DNA for the CDR3: TGTGCCAGCAGCAAATACCGGAACTATGGCTACACCTTC. Translating it yields CASSKYRNYGYTF.